The following is a TCR beta chain sequence with its context. The data are from a study of cytomegalovirus exposure and HLA in healthy donors. PCR employed 60 Vbeta and 13 Jbeta primers. Produced via immunoSEQ multiplex PCR; TCRdb's table is partial and in-frame only. Across 85,000 to 110,000 clones, the top ten clones capture approximately 3.5% of the sample. In germline, CDR1 is LGHNA, CDR2 YSLEER. The CDR3 covers 18 residues. With V trimmed by 3 bases and J by 7 bases, 9 bases remained unmatched. The sequence was obtained from a middle-aged man in good health and CMV-seronegative. V gene TRBV4-3 combines with J gene TRBJ2-1, with TRBD2 matching over 16 bases. The sequenced material came from PBMCs. The DNA of the CDR3 is TGCGCCAGCAGCCAGGGACTAGCGGGAGGGCCGTGGGTGAATGAGCAGTTCTTC. This codes for CASSQGLAGGPWVNEQFF.